These T cell receptor beta chains were read from a single sample in a study of CD8 T cells in ankylosing spondylitis. One entry per CDR3 protein results from TCRdb running MiXCR on the 5' RACE reads. The sample contains roughly 440,000 distinct CDR3 sequences, approximately 17% of which appear only once. Sequenced input: blood, either unsorted or a sorted T cell fraction (not recorded which). These TCRs come from a male donor with ankylosing spondylitis. The CDR3 runs from the conserved cysteine through the conserved F or W. A D gene is named only where the DNA matches it firmly. Rows give clone size only sometimes, using once, few, many, or a class for an expanded clone.

>TRBV5-1|TRBJ1-4|15|.|.
CASSLSGTQNEKLFF
TGCGCCAGCAGCTTGTCCGGGACACAGAATGAAAAACTGTTTTTT
>TRBV28|TRBJ2-1|16|.|TRBD2
CASSPRGLAGTNEQFF
TGTGCCAGCAGCCCCCGGGGACTAGCGGGAACCAATGAGCAGTTCTTC
>TRBV6-1|TRBJ1-1|15|few|.
CASRHWEGGNTEAFF
TGTGCCAGCAGGCATTGGGAAGGGGGGAACACTGAAGCTTTCTTT
>TRBV20-1|TRBJ1-1|14|.|.
CSAPAWVMNTEAFF
TGCAGTGCACCGGCTTGGGTCATGAACACTGAAGCTTTCTTT
>TRBV2|TRBJ2-2|18|.|TRBD2
CASSEPLSGANNTGELFF
TGTGCCAGCAGTGAACCGCTTAGCGGGGCAAATAACACCGGGGAGCTGTTTTTT
>TRBV7-2|TRBJ2-7|17|.|TRBD1
CASSASSAPGQSYEQYF
TGTGCCAGCAGCGCATCATCGGCCCCGGGACAGAGCTACGAGCAGTACTTC
>TRBV9|TRBJ2-5|17|few|.
CASSVAGQAAGRETQYF
TGTGCCAGCAGCGTAGCTGGTCAGGCCGCGGGAAGAGAGACCCAGTACTTC
>TRBV29-1|TRBJ2-3|16|few|.
CSVTRLTDSSTDTQYF
TGCAGCGTCACCCGATTGACAGATTCTAGCACAGATACGCAGTATTTT
>TRBV6-1|TRBJ1-1|17|many|TRBD1
CASSAVTGFARNTEAFF
TGTGCCAGCAGTGCAGTGACAGGGTTCGCGCGGAACACTGAAGCTTTCTTT
>TRBV29-1|TRBJ2-7|14|.|.
CSVENPLYSYEQYF
TGCAGCGTTGAAAACCCCCTATACTCCTACGAGCAGTACTTC
>TRBV7-3|TRBJ1-1|13|few|.
CASSLTGVGEAFF
TGTGCCAGCAGCTTAACAGGGGTTGGTGAAGCTTTCTTT
>TRBV5-1|TRBJ1-6|14|few|TRBD1
CASSKGQEYSPLHF
TGCGCCAGCAGCAAAGGACAGGAATATTCACCCCTCCACTTT
>TRBV11-3|TRBJ1-3|16|.|.
CASSLPGILTGNTIYF
TGTGCCAGCAGCTTACCCGGGATCCTCACTGGAAACACCATATATTTT
>TRBV7-9|TRBJ2-1|14|many|.
CASSLGTSYNEQFF
TGTGCCAGCAGCTTAGGGACTTCTTACAATGAGCAGTTCTTC
>TRBV20-1|TRBJ2-7|13|.|.
CSALRAATYEQYF
TGCAGTGCGCTTCGAGCGGCCACCTACGAGCAGTACTTC
>TRBV11-2|TRBJ2-1|14|.|TRBD2
CASSFVGGHNEQFF
TGTGCCAGCAGCTTCGTGGGAGGGCACAATGAGCAGTTCTTC
>TRBV20-1|TRBJ1-1|13|many|TRBD1
CSVPRQGDTEAFF
TGCAGTGTCCCTCGACAGGGGGACACTGAAGCTTTCTTT
>TRBV7-9|TRBJ1-2|15|few|.
CASSLSGSDPGGYTF
TGTGCCAGCAGCTTATCTGGCAGCGACCCTGGTGGCTACACCTTC
>TRBV2|TRBJ2-1|12|few|.
CASSGITNEQFF
TGTGCCAGCAGTGGGATTACCAATGAGCAGTTCTTC
>TRBV6-2/TRBV6-3|TRBJ2-2|17|.|.
CASSYVSGTANTGELFF
TGTGCCAGCAGTTACGTATCCGGGACTGCGAACACCGGGGAGCTGTTTTTT
>TRBV5-1|TRBJ1-3|15|.|.
CASSPMGASGNTIYF
TGCGCCAGCAGCCCTATGGGGGCCTCTGGAAACACCATATATTTT
>TRBV28|TRBJ2-1|15|.|.
CASTGSRGSYNEQFF
TGTGCCAGCACCGGATCCCGGGGTTCCTACAATGAGCAGTTCTTC
>TRBV14|TRBJ2-2|15|.|TRBD2
CASSRPGLAPGELFF
TGTGCCAGCAGCCGGCCGGGACTAGCGCCCGGGGAGCTGTTTTTT
>TRBV21-1|TRBJ1-1|14|few|.
CASSKAAGGPEAFF
TGTGCCAGCAGCAAAGCGGCAGGGGGGCCTGAAGCTTTCTTT
>TRBV24-1|TRBJ2-2|16|few|.
CATSDLNGSGTGELFF
TGTGCCACCAGTGATTTGAACGGGAGTGGGACCGGGGAGCTGTTTTTT
>TRBV6-1|TRBJ2-1|13|.|.
CASSEGRTVQQFF
TGTGCCAGCAGTGAAGGAAGGACAGTTCAGCAGTTCTTC
>TRBV6-2/TRBV6-3|TRBJ2-1|17|.|.
CASSYPPRVGPYNEQFF
TGTGCCAGCAGTTACCCCCCCAGGGTGGGCCCCTACAATGAGCAGTTCTTC
>TRBV7-9|TRBJ1-5|14|.|.
CASSSNGNNQPQHF
TGTGCCAGCAGCTCTAATGGGAACAATCAGCCCCAGCATTTT
>TRBV5-8|TRBJ1-2|15|.|.
CASRITGSKDYGYTF
TGTGCCAGCCGCATCACAGGGTCTAAAGACTATGGCTACACCTTC
>TRBV5-4|TRBJ2-4|17|.|.
CASSWAKGGVAKNIQYF
TGTGCCAGCAGCTGGGCAAAGGGGGGCGTAGCCAAAAACATTCAGTACTTC
>TRBV6-1|TRBJ2-7|13|.|.
CASSESEGLKQYF
TGTGCCAGCAGTGAATCTGAGGGTTTAAAGCAGTACTTC
>TRBV18|TRBJ1-1|13|.|.
CASSQTDNTEAFF
TGTGCCAGCTCACAAACGGACAACACTGAAGCTTTCTTT
>TRBV4-2|TRBJ2-7|17|few|.
CASSQVGLGLGRVEQYF
TGTGCCAGCAGCCAAGTGGGGCTGGGACTCGGCCGGGTCGAGCAGTACTTC
>TRBV18|TRBJ1-1|15|.|.
CASSPGRDSYTEAFF
TGTGCCAGCTCACCCGGACGCGACAGTTACACTGAAGCTTTCTTT
>TRBV27|TRBJ2-5|14|few|TRBD2
CASGLAGVRETQYF
TGTGCCAGCGGTCTAGCGGGAGTGCGGGAGACCCAGTACTTC
>TRBV20-1|TRBJ2-3|8|few|.
CSASTQYF
TGCAGTGCTAGCACGCAGTATTTT
>TRBV20-1|TRBJ1-1|13|.|.
CSAATGTHREAFF
TGCAGTGCTGCGACCGGGACCCACCGGGAAGCTTTCTTT
>TRBV12-3/TRBV12-4|TRBJ1-1|15|.|.
CASSTRTFTSTEAFF
TGTGCCAGCAGTACCCGGACCTTCACTAGCACTGAAGCTTTCTTT
>TRBV14|TRBJ1-6|14|.|.
CASSSGVSNSPLHF
TGTGCCAGCAGCTCAGGGGTTAGTAATTCACCCCTCCACTTT
>TRBV12-3/TRBV12-4|TRBJ2-5|23|.|TRBD2
CASSLALLLPSLRGAGGQETQYF
TGTGCCAGCAGTTTAGCGCTCCTCCTCCCCTCTTTACGGGGGGCGGGGGGCCAAGAGACCCAGTACTTC
>TRBV11-3|TRBJ2-3|15|.|.
CASSPLTVYTDTQYF
TGTGCCAGCAGCCCATTGACAGTCTACACAGATACGCAGTATTTT
>TRBV4-2|TRBJ2-2|14|few|.
CASSQDSGSGELFF
TGTGCCAGCAGCCAAGATTCGGGGTCCGGGGAGCTGTTTTTT
>TRBV11-2|TRBJ2-3|17|few|.
CASSLDGPTLSTDTQYF
TGTGCCAGCAGCTTAGATGGGCCGACCCTATCCACAGATACGCAGTATTTT
>TRBV12-3/TRBV12-4|TRBJ2-7|17|.|.
CASTYSLGATFSYEQYF
TGTGCCAGCACCTATAGTCTGGGGGCCACTTTCTCCTACGAGCAGTACTTC
>TRBV7-3|TRBJ2-2|14|few|TRBD2
CASSRGLASGELFF
TGTGCCAGCAGCCGGGGACTAGCGTCAGGGGAGCTGTTTTTT
>TRBV5-1|TRBJ1-4|15|few|.
CASRGGVRANEKLFF
TGCGCCAGCAGGGGCGGAGTGAGAGCTAATGAAAAACTGTTTTTT
>TRBV6-6|TRBJ1-6|12|.|.
CASKTGGSPLHF
TGTGCCAGCAAAACAGGAGGGTCACCCCTCCACTTT
>TRBV5-5|TRBJ1-2|15|.|TRBD1
CASSFRDRPNYGYTF
TGTGCCAGCAGCTTCCGGGACAGACCTAACTATGGCTACACCTTC
>TRBV15|TRBJ1-4|13|.|.
CATSRDQREKLFF
TGTGCCACCAGCAGAGATCAGAGAGAAAAACTGTTTTTT
>TRBV12-3/TRBV12-4|TRBJ1-2|12|many|.
CASSLYGDGYTF
TGTGCCAGCAGCCTGTACGGAGATGGCTACACCTTC
>TRBV7-2|TRBJ2-2|16|.|.
CASSLDWSRTPSELFF
TGTGCCAGCAGCTTAGACTGGTCCAGGACCCCATCGGAGCTGTTTTTT
>TRBV30|TRBJ2-2|12|.|.
CAWSAPNWELFF
TGTGCCTGGAGTGCACCCAATTGGGAGCTGTTTTTT
>TRBV12-3/TRBV12-4|TRBJ2-5|16|few|TRBD2
CASSPRRTSGKETQYF
TGTGCCAGCAGTCCACGACGGACTAGCGGAAAAGAGACCCAGTACTTC
>TRBV27|TRBJ2-5|14|.|TRBD2
CASSIRLASETQYF
TGTGCCAGCAGTATCAGACTAGCGTCCGAGACCCAGTACTTC
>TRBV6-1|TRBJ2-3|16|.|TRBD2
CASSGRRREATDTQYF
TGTGCCAGCAGTGGACGGAGGCGGGAGGCCACAGATACGCAGTATTTT
>TRBV20-1|TRBJ2-3|15|.|.
CSASLASTREDTQYF
TGCAGTGCTAGTCTGGCTAGCACACGGGAAGATACGCAGTATTTT
>TRBV12-3/TRBV12-4|TRBJ2-2|14|many|.
CASSLELATGELFF
TGTGCCAGCAGTTTGGAGCTTGCAACCGGGGAGCTGTTTTTT